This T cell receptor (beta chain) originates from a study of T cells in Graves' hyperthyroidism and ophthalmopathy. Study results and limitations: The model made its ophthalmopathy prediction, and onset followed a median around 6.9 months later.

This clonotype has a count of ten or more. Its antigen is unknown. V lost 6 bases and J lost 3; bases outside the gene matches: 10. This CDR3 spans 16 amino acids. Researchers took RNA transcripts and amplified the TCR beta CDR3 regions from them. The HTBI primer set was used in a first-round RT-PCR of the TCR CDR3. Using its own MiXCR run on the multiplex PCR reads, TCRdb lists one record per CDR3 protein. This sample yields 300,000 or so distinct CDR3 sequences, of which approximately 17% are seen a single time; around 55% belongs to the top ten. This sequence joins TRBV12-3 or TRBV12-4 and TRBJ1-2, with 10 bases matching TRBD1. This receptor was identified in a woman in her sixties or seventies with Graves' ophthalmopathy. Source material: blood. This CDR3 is CASSDHSGQGYYGYTF. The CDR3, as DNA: TGTGCCAGCAGCGACCACTCGGGACAGGGGTACTATGGCTACACCTTC.